This entry is about one T cell receptor beta chain. This clone's antigen is unknown. Base qualities are missing; no much larger clone stands one base away. These data come from a study of blood T cells in healthy people across ages (dated by TCRdb to between 2015 and 2016). Context from the whole study: In model experiments, template switching captured roughly one uniquely barcoded TCR beta cDNA molecule for every two T cells. To track age-related changes in TCR beta repertoire diversity, the study relied on deep sequencing normalized with unique cDNA molecular identifiers. The donors were split into four age groups: young (average about 16 years), middle-aged (roughly 40), aged (about 62) and long-lived (approximately 80). To avoid experimental bias, donors of different ages were spread randomly across the sequencing lanes. The study analyzed two additional independent replicas of 1 million unique cDNA reads from the same blood draw for two donors, one aged 18 to 29 and one aged 80 or older. General findings and caveats noted by the study authors: Compared with the aged group, the long-lived group had more naive CD4+ T cells, fewer expanded clones and increased TCR diversity, a pattern suggesting age selection. The percentage of naive T cells measured by flow cytometry correlated strongly with observed TCR beta diversity. Donor CMV infection status was unknown, potentially confounding age-related changes in expanded clonotypes. Since profiling was done on bulk unsorted PBMCs, naive and antigen-experienced compartments could not be conclusively compared. Estimates of total diversity based on one million sequenced T cells were regarded as lower bounds and as underestimates. As age increased, observed TCR beta diversity per million T cells dropped in a roughly linear way, and a significant reduction was already evident by age about 40.

The receptor library was made with 5' RACE. The sequencing machine was an Illumina HiSeq 2500. The second PCR ran for roughly 6 to 11 cycles and used a J-beta primer mix along with a sample-barcoded 5' primer. Each TCR beta cDNA molecule received a unique molecular identifier from a template-switch 5' adaptor carrying 12 random nucleotides. Each sample yielded at least 3 million CDR3-containing paired-end reads. First-strand cDNA synthesis was performed from all RNA using the Mint cDNA synthesis kit, with priming by a TRBC-specific oligonucleotide. Following uracil-DNA glycosylase treatment, all cDNA underwent a first 18-cycle PCR with the universal primers M1SS and BC2_uni_R. The paper's data handling went like this. Each sample was normalized by randomly selecting 1 million high-quality reads, each carrying a distinct molecular identifier. Reads sharing molecular identifiers were discarded rather than binned into consensus sequences. MiTCR, with a Q25 quality threshold and the strictest error-elimination algorithm, was used for CDR3 identification, clonotype clustering and error correction. A nonparametric unseen species model with Euler transformation was used to estimate a lower bound on total TCR beta diversity. TCRdb ran its own pipeline on the public reads, namely fastp trimming at Q25 and MiXCR clone calling, and kept in-frame beta chains. CDR3 protein sequences are deduplicated, and each keeps its most common genes and DNA. TCRdb's processing, not the authors', yielded these V and J calls. The sample table holds about 1.8 million distinct CDR3 sequences, of which around 50% were seen once. The top ten clones comprise 2.1% of the sample.

V is trimmed back by 0 bases and J by 3 bases, and the junction contains 6 bases that no gene match accounts for. In the germline V gene, CDR1 corresponds to SGHRS and CDR2 to YFSETQ. Inclusive of the bounding cysteine and phenylalanine, the CDR3 is 16 residues long. Only CDR3 DNA remains: 48 bases, in frame from the first base. Systemically healthy Caucasian individuals from Russia, 39 in total and aged about 6 to 95 years, were included as donors. Ten milliliters of peripheral blood were drawn from each donor into EDTA-treated Vacutainer tubes. Ficoll-Paque density-gradient centrifugation was used to isolate PBMCs, with at least 6.5 million obtained per sample. Total RNA was extracted from PBMCs with Trizol reagent, with at least 6 micrograms obtained per sample. For every donor, an aliquot of PBMCs went through flow cytometry to measure the percentages of naive CD45RAhigh/CD27high T cells.

Sequenced input: blood. The sequence came from a woman in her thirties or forties in good health. Here the chain combines TRBV5-1 and TRBJ2-5, and 9 junction bases match TRBD2. The CDR3 in this case is CASSLEQRGVEETQYF. Here is the DNA: TGCGCCAGCAGCTTGGAGCAGCGGGGGGTAGAAGAGACCCAGTACTTC. The reference TRBV5-1 and TRBJ2-5 proteins fill in what lies around the CDR3, so the full variable domain reads KAGVTQTPRYLIKTRGQQVTLSCSPISGHRSVSWYQQTPGQGLQFLFEYFSETQRNKGNFPGRFSGRQFSNSRSEMNVSTLELGDSALYLCASSLEQRGVEETQYFGPGTRLLVL.